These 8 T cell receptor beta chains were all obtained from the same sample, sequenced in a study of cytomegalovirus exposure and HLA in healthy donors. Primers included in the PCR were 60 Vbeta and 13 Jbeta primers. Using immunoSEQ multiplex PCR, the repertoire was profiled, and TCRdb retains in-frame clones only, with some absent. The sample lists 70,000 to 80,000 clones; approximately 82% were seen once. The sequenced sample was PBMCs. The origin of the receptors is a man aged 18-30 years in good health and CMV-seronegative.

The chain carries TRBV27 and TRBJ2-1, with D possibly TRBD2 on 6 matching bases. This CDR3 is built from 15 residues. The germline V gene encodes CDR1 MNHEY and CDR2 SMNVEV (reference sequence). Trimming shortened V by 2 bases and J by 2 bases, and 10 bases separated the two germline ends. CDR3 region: CASSLGGRPYNEQFF. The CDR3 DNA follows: TGTGCCAGCAGTTTAGGGGGGAGGCCCTACAATGAGCAGTTCTTC.

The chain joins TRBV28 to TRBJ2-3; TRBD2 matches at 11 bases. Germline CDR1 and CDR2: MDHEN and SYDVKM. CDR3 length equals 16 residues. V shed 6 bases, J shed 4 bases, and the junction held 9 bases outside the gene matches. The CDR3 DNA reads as TGTGCCAGCAGCCCCCATAGGGGACTAGCGGCAGATACGCAGTATTTT. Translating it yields CASSPHRGLAADTQYF. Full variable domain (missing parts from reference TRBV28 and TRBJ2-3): DVKVTQSSRYLVKRTGEKVFLECVQDMDHENMFWYRQDPGLGLRLIYFSYDVKMKEKGDIPEGYSVSREKKERFSLILESASTNQTSMYLCASSPHRGLAADTQYFGPGTRLTVL.

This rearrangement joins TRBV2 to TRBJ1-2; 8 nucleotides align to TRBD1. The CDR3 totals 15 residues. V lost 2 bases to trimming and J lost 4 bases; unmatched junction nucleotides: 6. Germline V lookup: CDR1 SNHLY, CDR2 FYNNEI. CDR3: CASSESRTGPYGYTF. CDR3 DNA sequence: TGTGCCAGCAGTGAATCTCGGACAGGGCCCTATGGCTACACCTTC.

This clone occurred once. The CDR3 DNA is TGTGCCAGCAGCTTGGGACTAGCGGCCACCGGGGAGCTGTTTTTT. Residues: CASSLGLAATGELFF. The genes are TRBV7-2 and TRBJ2-2, with 11 bases fitting TRBD2. The J segment lost 4 bases and the V segment lost 3 bases, leaving 1 base of the junction unmatched. Germline V gene sequence: CDR1 SGHTA, CDR2 FQGNSA. There are 15 residues in the CDR3.

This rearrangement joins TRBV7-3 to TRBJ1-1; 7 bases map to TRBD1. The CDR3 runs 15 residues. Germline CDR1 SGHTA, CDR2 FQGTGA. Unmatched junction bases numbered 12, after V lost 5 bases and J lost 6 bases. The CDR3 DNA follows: TGTGCCAGCAGCCTCCGACAGGGCCGCGCGGCTGAAGCTTTCTTT. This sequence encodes CASSLRQGRAAEAFF. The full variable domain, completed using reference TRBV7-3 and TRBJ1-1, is GAGVSQTPSNKVTEKGKYVELRCDPISGHTALYWYRQSLGQGPEFLIYFQGTGAADDSGLPNDRFFAVRPEGSVSTLKIQRTERGDSAVYLCASSLRQGRAAEAFFGQGTRLTVV.

For the CDR3, the DNA is TGTGCCAGCAGCTTGGTATCGGTTCGGGAGCAGTACTTC. It specifies CASSLVSVREQYF. The rearrangement uses TRBV5-4 and TRBJ2-7; no clear D gene. Germline V CDR1 and CDR2: SGHNT, YYREEE (reference sequence). Between the trimmed V and J ends, which lost 0 bases and 7 bases, there was a span of 11 bases. The CDR3 has 13 amino acids.

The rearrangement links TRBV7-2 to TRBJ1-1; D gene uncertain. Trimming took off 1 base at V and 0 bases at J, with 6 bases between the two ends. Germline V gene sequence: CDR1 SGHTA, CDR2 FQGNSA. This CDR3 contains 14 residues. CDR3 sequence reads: CASSLGPVNTEAFF. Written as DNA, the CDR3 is TGTGCCAGCAGCTTAGGCCCAGTGAACACTGAAGCTTTCTTT.

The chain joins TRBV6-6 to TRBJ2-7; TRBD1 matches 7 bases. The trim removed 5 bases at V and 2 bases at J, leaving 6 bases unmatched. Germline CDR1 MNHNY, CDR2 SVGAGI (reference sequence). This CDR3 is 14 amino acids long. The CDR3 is CASSNNRGAYEQYF. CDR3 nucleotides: TGTGCCAGCAGTAATAACAGGGGCGCCTACGAGCAGTACTTC.